Detailed here is one TCR beta chain. This clonotype was observed many times. It has no known antigen specificity. The sample holds no much larger clone one base away, and base qualities are not on file. The data stem from a study of T cell repertoires in cytomegalovirus infection (dated 2019 in TCRdb). For the wider study: Donor HLA type was relevant to the analysis, as public TCR beta signatures indicated carriage of CMV infection together with the matching HLA type. Here is what the overall study found, with its caveats: The ex vivo response was dominated by HLA-C-restricted CMV-specific TCR beta clonotypes, and the single most frequent clonotype in two of eight donors was supplied by these HLA-C-restricted clonotypes. In both this cohort and an independent roughly 350-donor cohort, the cumulative frequency of public TCR beta family members distinguished carriers of CMV infection plus the relevant HLA type.

The instrument was an Illumina HiSeq 1500. TCRdb reprocessed the public reads (quality trimming at Q25 with fastp, clone calling with MiXCR) and kept in-frame beta chains. A single entry per CDR3 protein holds the most common genes and DNA from its merged rows. The sample yields over 300,000 distinct CDR3 sequences; roughly a sixth were counted once. The ten largest clones add up to 9.5% to 15% of the sample. From the cysteine through the phenylalanine, the CDR3 covers 15 amino acids. Only the CDR3 region is kept as DNA, spanning 45 bases read in frame from base 1. CDR1 is given as SGHVS and CDR2 as FNYEAQ, both from the germline V gene. For this chain, trimming is 4 bases at the V end and 10 bases at the J end, and the number of junction bases without a gene match is 12.

The clonotype comes from a human donor in good health (CMV status not recorded). Some clones in this sample may be carry-over from other donors' samples. The sequence is built from TRBV7-6 and TRBJ1-4; 7 nucleotides in the junction match TRBD1. What was sequenced was PBMCs. The CDR3 protein is CASSSEAGGGRKLFF. Read as DNA, the sequence is TGTGCCAGCAGCTCGGAGGCGGGAGGGGGCAGAAAACTGTTTTTT.